This TCR beta chain stems from a study of human T cells and chemical hapten exposure. Separate cDNA molecules received unique molecular identifiers, which the library attached to them. TCRdb independently ran MiXCR on the RACE reads; one entry per CDR3 protein. The sample comprises around 110,000 distinct CDR3 sequences, about an eighth of which are singletons, and 1.3% to 1.5% rests with the top ten. The CDR3 covers 13 residues. Germline V lookup: CDR1 MNHNS, CDR2 SASEGT. Trimming cost V 7 bases and J 0 bases, with 7 bases left between them. To note about this clonotype: The target antigen is unknown.

The study, taken as a whole, reports: Against controls, expanded TCRs gave rise to significantly more large CDR3 similarity clusters. TCRs above 1 in 1000 frequency stayed constant with DPC sensitization.

Specified time point: patch test 1, 2 weeks after DPC sensitization. The treatment here: therapeutic diphenylcyclopropenone sensitization with weekly scalp DPC. The template was total RNA from unfractionated whole blood. Sequenced here: whole blood, sampled in connection with sensitization to the hapten diphenylcyclopropenone (DPC). J is TRBJ1-3 and V is TRBV6-1; D is unresolved. This clonotype originated in a woman between 45 and 60 years old with alopecia areata. Some clones in this sample may be carry-over from other donors' samples. CDR3 in DNA: TGTGCCAGCACCGAGAGCTCTGGAAACACCATATATTTT. Its protein product is CASTESSGNTIYF.